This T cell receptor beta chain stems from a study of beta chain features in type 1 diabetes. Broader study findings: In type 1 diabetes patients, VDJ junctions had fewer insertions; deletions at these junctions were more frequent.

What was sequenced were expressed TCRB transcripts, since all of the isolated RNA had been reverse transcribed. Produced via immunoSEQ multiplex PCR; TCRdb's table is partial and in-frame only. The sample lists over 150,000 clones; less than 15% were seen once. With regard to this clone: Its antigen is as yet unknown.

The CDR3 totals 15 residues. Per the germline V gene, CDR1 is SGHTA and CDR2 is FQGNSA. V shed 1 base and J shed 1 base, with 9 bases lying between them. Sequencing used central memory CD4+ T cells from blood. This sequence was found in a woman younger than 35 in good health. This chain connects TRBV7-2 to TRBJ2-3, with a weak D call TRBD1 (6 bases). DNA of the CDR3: TGTGCCAGCAGCTTAGGGCCAGGGGGCACAGATACGCAGTATTTT. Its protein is CASSLGPGGTDTQYF.